In its sample, the clone carrying this T cell receptor (beta chain) was seen once. TCRdb keeps only in-frame clones here, not all; method: immunoSEQ multiplex PCR. The sample lists about 400,000 clones, 70% to 90% occurring once. These data originate in a study of blood T cell repertoires in COVID-19. Turning to the study itself: In each case, the material was cDNA or gDNA derived from T cells, B-cell-depleted T cells, or PBMCs.

The study drew participants aged about 18 to 95 years from about two dozen US areas. V was trimmed by 3 bases and J by 4 bases, leaving 10 bases between them. The CDR3 covers 13 residues. Germline assignment: CDR1 MNHNS and CDR2 SASEGT. The chain links TRBV6-1 to TRBJ2-7, with no clear D. The source material was PBMCs or T cells enriched from blood (not recorded which). The sequence was collected from a woman in her thirties or forties with acute COVID-19. The CDR3 DNA follows: TGTGCCAGCAGTGAGGGCCTACCGTACGAGCAGTACTTC. Encoded protein: CASSEGLPYEQYF.